This TCR beta chain was identified during a study of cytomegalovirus exposure and HLA in healthy donors. With regard to this clone: Its antigen is not identified.

General observations from the study: Later on, analysis showed that most CMV-associated TCR beta chains appeared to be HLA-restricted.

The PCR had 60 Vbeta and 13 Jbeta primers. Generated by immunoSEQ multiplex PCR, the TCRdb table keeps only in-frame clones and is missing some. The table lists about 130,000 clones, 74% of them singletons, with approximately 6.4% in the top ten. The V and J ends lost 1 base and 6 bases respectively, with 9 bases between them. CDR3 size: 14 residues. Germline values: CDR1 LGHNA, CDR2 YNFKEQ. This clonotype was obtained from a woman aged 45-65 years in good health and CMV-seropositive. This rearrangement joins TRBV4-2 to TRBJ2-2; D is ambiguous. The specimen sequenced was PBMCs. CDR3: CASSQVVRAGELFF. DNA for the CDR3: TGTGCCAGCAGCCAAGTGGTCCGAGCCGGGGAGCTGTTTTTT.